This T cell receptor (beta chain) was captured by sequencing in a study of cytomegalovirus exposure and HLA in healthy donors. Whole-study results and caveats: Most sequenced TCRs were rare (though some public TCRs occurred in many donors). The study listed approximately 160 cytomegalovirus-associated TCR beta chains. One later analysis, an examination of the 120 or so validation repertoires, found that first-cohort TCR clusters tended to co-occur in them.

The data were produced by immunoSEQ multiplex PCR, yet TCRdb's version contains in-frame clones alone and is incomplete. This sample has about 140,000 clones; 70% to 85% occur once, and the top ten carry 30%. This clone has only one observation. Its antigen remains unknown. This clonotype originated in a man aged 25 to 40 in good health and CMV-seropositive. Sequenced sample: PBMCs.

The CDR3 loop is CASTPRTGNTGELFF. In DNA form, the CDR3 reads TGTGCCAGCACCCCTCGGACAGGGAACACCGGGGAGCTGTTTTTT. The chain combines TRBV28 with TRBJ2-2, with 7 bases identical to TRBD1. The CDR3 consists of 15 residues. V was clipped by 7 bases and J by 1 base; unmatched bases: 6. CDR1 and CDR2 from the germline V gene are MDHEN and SYDVKM.